The table lists the clone carrying this TCR beta chain with many counts. Its cognate antigen is unknown. This entry belongs to a study of T cells in Graves' hyperthyroidism and ophthalmopathy. Study-wide results and limits: Ophthalmopathy onset followed model prediction by a median around six months. In blood, most of the thyroid clonotypes expanded above 0.001 were also present.

TCR beta CDR3 regions were amplified from RNA transcripts. The HTBI primer set drove a first-round RT-PCR of the TCR CDR3. In TCRdb, the multiplex PCR reads were re-called with MiXCR into one record per CDR3 protein. The data contain fewer than 500,000 distinct CDR3 sequences, over 12% of them singletons. Ophthalmopathy patients had moderate-to-severe active disease, CAS ≥3, NOSPECS ≥4, and disease duration under 3 months. Used for diagnoses were clinical symptoms, serum thyroxine and TRAb, thyroid ultrasound and orbital computed tomography. Sequenced material: blood. The origin of this receptor is a young man with Graves' ophthalmopathy.

CDR3 DNA sequence: TGTGCCAGCAGCCCCGGGACTAGCGGGTACACAGATACGCAGTATTTT. Amino acid sequence: CASSPGTSGYTDTQYF. The rearrangement uses TRBV7-3 and TRBJ2-3, with 12 bases matching TRBD2. The length of the CDR3 is 16 residues. J was trimmed by 2 bases and V by 5 bases; bases with no gene match: 5. From germline, CDR1 is SGHTA and CDR2 FQGTGA.